The TCR beta chain under discussion was sequenced for a study of control samples from healthy donors and cancer patients. Sequenced by immunoSEQ multiplex PCR; TCRdb stores in-frame clones only, minus some. The sample carries about 230,000 clones, about four fifths recorded once. The CDR3 extends over 15 amino acids. Per the germline V gene, CDR1 is SGHVS and CDR2 is FNYEAQ. The V gene lost 1 base and the J gene lost 7 bases, with 14 bases spanning the gap. The chain recombines TRBV7-6 with TRBJ1-5; D gene unclear. This receptor was taken from a woman aged 60-70 years with lung cancer. Sequenced: PBMCs. CDR3 region: CASSLEEGRGQPQHF. DNA for the CDR3: TGTGCCAGCAGCTTAGAAGAGGGTCGCGGGCAGCCCCAGCATTTT.